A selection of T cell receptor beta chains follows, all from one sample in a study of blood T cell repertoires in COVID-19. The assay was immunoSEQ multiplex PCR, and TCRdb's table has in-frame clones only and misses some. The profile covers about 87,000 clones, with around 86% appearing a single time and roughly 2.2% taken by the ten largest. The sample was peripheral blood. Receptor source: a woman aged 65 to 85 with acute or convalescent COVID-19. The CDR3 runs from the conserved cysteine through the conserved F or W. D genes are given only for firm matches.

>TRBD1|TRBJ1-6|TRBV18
CASSPGQIDNSPLHF
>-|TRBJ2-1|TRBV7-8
CASSLPTTGISYNEQFF
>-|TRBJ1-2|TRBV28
CASSWEWNSNYGYTF
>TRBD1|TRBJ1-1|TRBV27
CASSLFGQGWNTEAFF
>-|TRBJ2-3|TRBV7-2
CASSLGFRGTPTDTQYF
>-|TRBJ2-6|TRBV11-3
CASSAKISGANVLTF
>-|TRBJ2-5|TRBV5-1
CASSLGAGETQYF
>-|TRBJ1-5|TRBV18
CASSAGSNQPQHF
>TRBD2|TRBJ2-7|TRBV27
CASSFGQGGYGLAHDEQYF
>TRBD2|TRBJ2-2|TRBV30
CAWGGLNTGELFF
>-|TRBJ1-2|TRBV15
CATSRDRSSPYGYTF
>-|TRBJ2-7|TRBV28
CASSFTMTGLTYEQYF
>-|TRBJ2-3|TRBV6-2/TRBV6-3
CASSYLPVDTQYF
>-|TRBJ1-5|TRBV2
CASAVEANNQPQHF
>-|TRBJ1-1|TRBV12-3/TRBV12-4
CATFDQVNTEAFF
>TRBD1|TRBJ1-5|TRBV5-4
CASSHLTGDHQPQHF
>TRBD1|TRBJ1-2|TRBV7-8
CASSFFGQGADYGYTF
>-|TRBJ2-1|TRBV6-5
CASSTPAITEQFF
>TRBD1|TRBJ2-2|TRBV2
CARHRGTANTGELFF
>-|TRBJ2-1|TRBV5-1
CASSLLRDTDYNEQFF
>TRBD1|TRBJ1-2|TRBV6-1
CASSETNRGGYTF
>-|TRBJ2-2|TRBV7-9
CASTLSANTGELFF
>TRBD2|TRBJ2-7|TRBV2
CASSAGLAPYEQYF
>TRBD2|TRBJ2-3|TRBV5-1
CASSLGASGGTDTQYF
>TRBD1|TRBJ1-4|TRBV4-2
CASSQDKQGDEKLFF
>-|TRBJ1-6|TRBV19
CASSIGRGSSYNSPLHF
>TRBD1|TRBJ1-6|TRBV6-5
CASRRAGQGDSPLHF
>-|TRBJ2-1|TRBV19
CASNPPDFYNEQFF
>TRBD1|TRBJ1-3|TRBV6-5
CASNDRAGNTIYF
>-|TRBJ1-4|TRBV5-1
CASSLRREPATNEKLFF
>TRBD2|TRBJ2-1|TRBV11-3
CASSLLAGGTYNEQFF
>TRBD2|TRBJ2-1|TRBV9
CASSVGTSGEEQFF
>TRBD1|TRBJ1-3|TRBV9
CASSGDSYTIYF
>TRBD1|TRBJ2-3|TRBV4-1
CASSQDWGQGRGADTQYF
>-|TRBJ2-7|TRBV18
CASRGGIWDEQYF
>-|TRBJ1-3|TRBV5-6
CASSLLDSGFNGNTIYF
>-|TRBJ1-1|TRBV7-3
CASSPSHQNTEAFF
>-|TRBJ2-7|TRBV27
CASSPLRGGNEQYF
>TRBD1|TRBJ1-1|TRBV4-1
CASSQTTGRAERVLDTEAFF
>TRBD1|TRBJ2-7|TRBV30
CAWSRTGTGIHEQYF
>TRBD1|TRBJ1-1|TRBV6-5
CASSPIRQGSEAFF
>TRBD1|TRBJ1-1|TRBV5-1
CASKVQGDTEAFF